What follows are 32 T cell receptor beta chains derived from one specimen sequenced in a study of glioma-infiltrating T cells after dendritic cell vaccination. Indicated time point: after dendritic cell vaccination, including at tumor progression/relapse. The table came from immunoSEQ multiplex PCR; TCRdb's copy has only in-frame clones and leaves some out. Here the sample spans roughly 87,000 clones, over 80% being singletons. The sample was blood, taken after dendritic cell vaccination. These receptors were obtained from a human donor with glioblastoma.

The rearrangement joins TRBV7-8 to TRBJ2-5, with a weak D call TRBD2 (6 bases). Per the germline V gene, CDR1 is SGHVS and CDR2 is FQNEAQ. CDR3 size: 15 residues. The ends were cut back, 8 bases at V and 5 bases at J, with 21 bases in the middle. CDR3 loop: CASSPLGGFYETQYF. In DNA, the CDR3 is TGTGCCAGCTCACCTCTGGGGGGTTTCTATGAGACCCAGTACTTC. Full variable domain (rest looked up from reference TRBV7-8 and TRBJ2-5): GAGVSQSPRYKVAKRGQDVALRCDPISGHVSLFWYQQALGQGPEFLTYFQNEAQLDKSGLPSDRFFAERPEGSVSTLKIQRTQQEDSAVYLCASSPLGGFYETQYFGPGTRLLVL.

This clone was counted once. The gene calls are TRBV29-1 and TRBJ1-1; the match to TRBD1 covers 7 bases. CDR3 size: 12 residues. Germline V gene sequence: CDR1 SQVTM, CDR2 ANQGSEA. The trim removed 7 bases at V and 3 bases at J, leaving 5 bases unmatched. The CDR3: CSGNRGDTEAFF. DNA for the CDR3: TGCAGCGGTAACAGGGGCGACACTGAAGCTTTCTTT.

In its sample, this clone is medium-sized. The chain has TRBV2 and TRBJ2-7, with 11 positions matching TRBD1. The J segment lost 1 base and the V segment lost 3 bases, leaving 2 bases of the junction unmatched. This CDR3 contains 15 residues. CDR1 is SNHLY and CDR2 is FYNNEI in the germline V gene. CDR3 amino acids: CASSEGQGESYEQYF. The CDR3 bases are TGTGCCAGCAGTGAGGGACAGGGGGAGTCCTACGAGCAGTACTTC.

The CDR3 is CASSLATGERMIAFF. CDR3 bases: TGCGCCAGCAGCTTGGCCACAGGGGAAAGGATGATTGCTTTCTTT. V gene TRBV5-1 combines with J gene TRBJ1-1; 7 positions agree with TRBD1. The CDR3 consists of 15 residues. Trimming took 0 bases from V and 11 from J; bases not matched to a gene: 13. CDR1 and CDR2 (germline): SGHRS, YFSETQ.

V gene TRBV30 combines with J gene TRBJ2-2, with D perhaps matching TRBD2 (7 bases). Germline assignment: CDR1 GTSNPN and CDR2 SVGIG (reference sequence). The V end was cut by 2 bases, the J end by 7 bases, with 23 bases between. The CDR3 contains 17 residues. The CDR3 sequence: CAWSTGGAGPLGGELFF. The CDR3 DNA follows: TGTGCCTGGAGTACTGGGGGGGCAGGGCCATTGGGCGGGGAGCTGTTTTTT.

The chain links TRBV7-9 to TRBJ2-1; maybe TRBD2 (5 bases). This CDR3 has 14 residues. V was clipped by 1 base and J by 7 bases, with 11 bases between them. Germline lookup yields CDR1 SEHNR and CDR2 FQNEAQ (reference sequence). The chain's CDR3 is CASSLGGGQNEQFF. The CDR3 DNA reads TGTGCCAGCAGCTTAGGAGGCGGGCAGAATGAGCAGTTCTTC.

The table lists this clone with a few counts. The junction departs from germline at one end; a sequencing error may be responsible. This chain uses TRBV5-4 with TRBJ1-1; D is unclear. CDR3 size: 13 residues. CDR1 is SGHNT, CDR2 YYREEE, per germline (reference sequence). The CDR3 DNA reads as TGTGCCAGCAGCCCCGCGAACGAAGCTGAGGCTTTCTTT. Amino acid sequence: CASSPANEAEAFF.

The chain has TRBV7-9 and TRBJ2-7, with 8 bases fitting TRBD1. V was clipped by 4 bases and J by 2 bases; unmatched bases: 4. Germline CDR1 and CDR2: SEHNR and FQNEAQ (reference sequence). This CDR3 is built from 14 residues. For the CDR3, the DNA is TGTGCCAGCAGCTCGACAGGGGCCCCCTACGAGCAGTACTTC. It is translated as CASSSTGAPYEQYF.

The chain joins TRBV5-1 to TRBJ2-1, with D possibly matching TRBD1 (6 bases). V shed 1 base and J shed 3 bases, with 11 bases lying between them. CDR3 length: 15 amino acids. Germline V gene sequence: CDR1 SGHRS, CDR2 YFSETQ. CDR3 coding DNA: TGCGCCAGCAGCTTGACCGCGGACAGCTACAATGAGCAGTTCTTC. It yields the protein CASSLTADSYNEQFF.

The chain carries TRBV2 and TRBJ1-1; no clear D. Trimming pared 5 bases from V and 7 bases from J, leaving 14 bases between. The CDR3 is 13 amino acids. The germline V gene encodes CDR1 SNHLY and CDR2 FYNNEI. CDR3 in DNA: TGTGCCAGCAGTAGAGAATTTCGCGGTGAAGCTTTCTTT. Protein product: CASSREFRGEAFF.

The chain is built from TRBV5-6 and TRBJ1-2, with 7 bases matching TRBD1. J was trimmed by 2 bases and V by 6 bases; bases with no gene match: 4. The CDR3 length is 13 residues. The germline CDR1 and CDR2 sequences are SGHDT and YYEEEE. CDR3 region: CASKRGQNYGYTF. The CDR3 DNA reads as TGTGCCAGCAAGAGGGGACAGAACTATGGCTACACCTTC.

This chain links TRBV6-5 with TRBJ2-2, with TRBD1 as a possible D gene (5 bases). Per germline, CDR1 MNHEY and CDR2 SVGAGI. CDR3 size: 13 residues. The ends were cut back, 6 bases at V and 6 bases at J, with 11 bases in the middle. The CDR3 spells CASSLSRAGELFF. The CDR3 coding sequence is TGTGCCAGCAGCCTTAGCAGGGCCGGGGAGCTGTTTTTT.

The chain recombines TRBV5-6 with TRBJ1-1, with D possibly being TRBD1 (6 bases). The CDR3 runs to 14 residues. Germline V gene data show CDR1 as SGHDT and CDR2 as YYEEEE. V dropped 4 bases and J dropped 1 base, with 11 bases sitting between them. The CDR3 is CASSQYRENTEAFF. CDR3 bases: TGTGCCAGCAGCCAATACAGGGAGAACACTGAAGCTTTCTTT.

Concerning this clone: This sample also contains other DNA sequences that code for the same CDR3. The CDR3 bases are TGTGCCAGCACCAAGGGGGATAGCAATCAGCCCCAGCATTTT. The encoded protein is CASTKGDSNQPQHF. The J gene is TRBJ1-5, the V gene TRBV2; tentative D call: TRBD1 (6 bases). Trimming shortened V by 7 bases and J by 0 bases, and 10 bases separated the two germline ends. This CDR3 contains 14 residues. Germline V lookup: CDR1 SNHLY, CDR2 FYNNEI.

This clone was recorded once. CDR3 DNA sequence: TGCGCCAGCAGCCCGACCCCGCGGGGAGGCTACAATGAGCAGTTCTTC. It translates to CASSPTPRGGYNEQFF. The V gene is TRBV4-1, the J gene TRBJ2-1; a weak D match, TRBD2 (6 bases). Germline V gives CDR1 MGHRA, CDR2 YSYEKL. Trimming shortened V by 4 bases and J by 3 bases, and 16 bases separated the two germline ends. The CDR3 covers 16 residues.

The gene calls are TRBV5-1 and TRBJ2-2, with D possibly being TRBD1 (5 bases). The germline V gene encodes CDR1 SGHRS and CDR2 YFSETQ. V gave up 0 bases and J gave up 1 base, with 13 bases separating them. The CDR3 length is 17 residues. The CDR3 region has the DNA TGCGCCAGCAGCTTGGAAGGGCAGGGTGGGAACACCGGGGAGCTGTTTTTT. Translated, it gives CASSLEGQGGNTGELFF.

Only a few counts were recorded for this clone. This chain uses TRBV5-1 with TRBJ2-7; 9 nucleotides agree with TRBD1. The CDR3 totals 14 residues. The germline CDR1 and CDR2 sequences are SGHRS and YFSETQ. V trimming: 4 bases; J trimming: 6 bases; junction bases outside the gene matches: 8. CDR3 loop: CASSLRDRDGEQYF. For the CDR3, the DNA is TGCGCCAGCAGCCTCCGGGACAGGGATGGCGAGCAGTACTTC.

The rearrangement joins TRBV12-5 to TRBJ1-2; 12 bases are a match to TRBD1. V was pared by 0 bases and J by 4 bases, with 15 bases of the junction left unmatched. The CDR3 is 20 residues long. The germline CDR1 and CDR2 sequences are LGHNT and FRNRAP. The CDR3 DNA reads TGTGCTAGTGGTTTGGTAGTCCCAGGGGACAGGGGGCAGAGTAGCTATGGCTACACCTTC. Translation gives CASGLVVPGDRGQSSYGYTF.

DNA for the CDR3: TGTGCCAGCTCACCAGGGCAGTCAGAGACCCAGTACTTC. Encoded protein: CASSPGQSETQYF. This rearrangement joins TRBV18 to TRBJ2-5; D is uncertain. The germline V gene encodes CDR1 KGHSH and CDR2 LQKENI. The CDR3 length is 13 residues. V was cut by 2 bases and J by 4 bases, with 8 bases left in between.

V and J are TRBV9 and TRBJ2-5, with TRBD2 identical over 12 bases. V was clipped by 1 base and J by 3 bases; unmatched bases: 7. Germline-derived CDR1 and CDR2 are SGDLS and YYNGEE. CDR3 length: 17 residues. The CDR3, as DNA: TGTGCCAGCAGCGTAACTAGCGGGGGGTTTGACAAAGAGACCCAGTACTTC. Residues: CASSVTSGGFDKETQYF.

This rearrangement joins TRBV30 to TRBJ1-5; TRBD1 agrees at 7 bases. Per germline, CDR1 GTSNPN and CDR2 SVGIG (reference sequence). V lost 5 bases, J lost 3 bases, and 4 bases stayed unmatched. The length of the CDR3 is 13 residues. The DNA of the CDR3 is TGTGCCTGGGGACAGGCTACCAATCAGCCCCAGCATTTT. Translating gives CAWGQATNQPQHF.

The chain has TRBV27 and TRBJ2-2; tentative D call: TRBD1 (6 bases). CDR3 size: 14 residues. Germline loops: CDR1 MNHEY, CDR2 SMNVEV (reference sequence). The V end was cut by 5 bases, the J end by 1 base, with 8 bases between. Written as DNA, the CDR3 is TGTGCCAGCAGTCGGGACAAGAACACCGGGGAGCTGTTTTTT. Amino acid sequence: CASSRDKNTGELFF.

This chain uses TRBV6-1 with TRBJ1-1; 7 nucleotides match TRBD1. Looked up from germline, CDR1 is MNHNS and CDR2 is SASEGT. Trimming took 4 bases from V and 4 from J; bases not matched to a gene: 6. The CDR3 runs 14 residues. This chain's CDR3 is CASSVTGASTEAFF. CDR3 nucleotide sequence: TGTGCCAGCAGTGTCACAGGGGCCAGCACTGAAGCTTTCTTT.

This clone has only one observation. V gene TRBV5-8 combines with J gene TRBJ1-2, with 10 bases identical to TRBD1. The CDR3 spans 16 residues. Unmatched junction bases numbered 15, after V lost 5 bases and J lost 8 bases. CDR1 is SGHTS, CDR2 YDEGEE, per germline. The CDR3 region is CASRPHLTGGVEGYTF. CDR3 bases: TGTGCCAGCAGACCTCATCTGACAGGGGGCGTTGAAGGCTACACCTTC.

V is TRBV7-2 and J is TRBJ1-1; 8 nucleotides agree with TRBD1. V dropped 5 bases and J dropped 8; count of bases not matched to a gene: 7. Germline CDR1 and CDR2: SGHTA and FQGNSA. This CDR3 spans 13 amino acids. The CDR3 protein is CASSLLTGVEAFF. The DNA for the CDR3 is TGTGCCAGCAGCCTATTGACAGGGGTCGAAGCTTTCTTT.

The J gene is TRBJ1-4, the V gene TRBV6-1; 8 bases fit TRBD1. V shed 6 bases and J 7 bases; nucleotides not matched to a gene: 7. The CDR3 length is 14 residues. Germline V gene sequence: CDR1 MNHNS, CDR2 SASEGT. Written as DNA, the CDR3 is TGTGCCAGCAGCCCCGACAGGGGTCGTGAAAAACTGTTTTTT. Its translation is CASSPDRGREKLFF.

The chain uses TRBV5-6 and TRBJ2-5, with TRBD2 matching 13 bases. Germline CDR1 SGHDT, CDR2 YYEEEE. The CDR3 has 16 residues. After removal of 4 bases from V and 2 bases from J, the junction contained 5 bases not matched to a gene. In nucleotides, the CDR3 is TGTGCCAGCAGCCTCCCGGGACTAGCGGGACAAGAGACCCAGTACTTC. Protein product: CASSLPGLAGQETQYF.

This chain connects TRBV29-1 to TRBJ2-3, with unresolved D. The CDR3 sequence is 14 residues long. V shed 1 base and J shed 6 bases, with 14 bases lying between them. The germline V gene has CDR1 SQVTM and CDR2 ANQGSEA. CDR3 coding DNA: TGCAGCGTTGAAGTGTATTCAGGAATCGATACGCAGTATTTT. Translated: CSVEVYSGIDTQYF.

The rearrangement links TRBV6-5 to TRBJ1-3, with D tentatively TRBD1 (5 bases). Germline V gene sequence: CDR1 MNHEY, CDR2 SVGAGI. CDR3 length: 14 residues. The germline V and J ends were trimmed by 6 bases and 0 bases, with 9 bases remaining between them. The CDR3 is CASRRTGSGNTIYF. The CDR3 region has the DNA TGTGCCAGCAGACGTACAGGCTCTGGAAACACCATATATTTT.

The chain has TRBV5-1 and TRBJ1-1, with TRBD1 as a possible D gene (5 bases). In germline, CDR1 is SGHRS, CDR2 YFSETQ. V gave up 4 bases and J gave up 1 base, with 11 bases separating them. This CDR3 is 14 amino acids long. The CDR3 loop reads CASSSGGENTEAFF. DNA of the CDR3: TGCGCCAGCAGCAGTGGGGGGGAGAACACTGAAGCTTTCTTT.

V is TRBV7-2 and J is TRBJ2-7; no firm D call. CDR1 is SGHTA and CDR2 is FQGNSA in the germline V gene. Trimming stripped 1 base from V and 4 bases from J, with 8 bases between. CDR3 length: 13 residues. CDR3 in DNA: TGTGCCAGCAGCTTAGAACAGAGTTACGAGCAGTACTTC. As protein: CASSLEQSYEQYF.

J is TRBJ2-3 and V is TRBV10-3; 7 nucleotides line up with TRBD2. Germline assignment: CDR1 ENHRY and CDR2 SYGVKD. This CDR3 region has 14 residues. With V trimmed by 3 bases and J by 4 bases, 4 bases remained unmatched. As DNA, the CDR3 is TGTGCCATCAGTGAAGGACTAGTGCCAGATACGCAGTATTTT. Translating gives CAISEGLVPDTQYF.